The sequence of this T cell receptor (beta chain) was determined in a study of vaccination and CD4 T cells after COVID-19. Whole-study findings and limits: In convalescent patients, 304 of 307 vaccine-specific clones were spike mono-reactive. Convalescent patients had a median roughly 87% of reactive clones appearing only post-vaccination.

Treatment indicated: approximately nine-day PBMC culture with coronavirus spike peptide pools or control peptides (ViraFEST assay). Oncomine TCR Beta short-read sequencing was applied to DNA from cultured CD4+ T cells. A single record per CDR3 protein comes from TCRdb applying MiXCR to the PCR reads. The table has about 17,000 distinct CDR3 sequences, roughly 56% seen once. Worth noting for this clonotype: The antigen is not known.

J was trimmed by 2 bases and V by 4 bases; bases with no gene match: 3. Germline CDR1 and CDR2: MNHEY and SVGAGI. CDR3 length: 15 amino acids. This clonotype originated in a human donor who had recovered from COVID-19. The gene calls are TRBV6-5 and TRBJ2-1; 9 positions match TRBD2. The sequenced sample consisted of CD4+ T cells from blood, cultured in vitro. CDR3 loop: CASSFRLAAYNEQFF. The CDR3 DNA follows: TGTGCCAGCAGTTTTCGACTAGCGGCCTACAATGAGCAGTTCTTC.